This is a list of T cell receptor beta chains from one sample in a study of T-cell memory formation after mild COVID-19. TCRdb re-called the 5' RACE reads with MiXCR, one entry per CDR3 protein. The sample lists about 270,000 distinct CDR3 sequences, roughly 17% seen once, with 20% to 25% in the top ten. The sample taken for sequencing was PBMCs or a T cell subset sorted from them (not recorded which). These receptors came from a man aged 18 to 30 who had mild COVID-19 (a few samples of this study predate the infection). Cell type and time point are not known. Both conserved end residues are part of each CDR3. The D gene is left open where the match is weak. Size is stated for part of the rows, as once, few or many counts, or as a class when the clone is expanded.

14,-,-,TRBV7-2,TRBJ1-6,CASSFLGLGSPLHF,TGTGCCAGCAGCTTTCTGGGCCTTGGTTCACCCCTCCACTTT
12,-,few,TRBV7-9,TRBJ2-7,CASSATFYEQYF,TGTGCCAGCAGCGCCACCTTCTACGAGCAGTACTTC
13,TRBD1,-,TRBV5-1,TRBJ1-2,CASSWDSFYGYTF,TGCGCCAGCAGCTGGGACAGCTTTTATGGCTACACCTTC
13,-,-,TRBV9,TRBJ2-2,CASSVQRTGELFF,TGTGCCAGCAGCGTACAGCGAACCGGGGAGCTGTTTTTT
12,-,many,TRBV6-6,TRBJ1-2,CASSYSRVGYTF,TGTGCCAGCAGTTACTCCAGGGTTGGCTACACCTTC
15,TRBD1,once,TRBV4-1,TRBJ1-6,CASSQEPGQNSPLHF,TGCGCCAGCAGCCAAGAACCGGGACAGAATTCACCCCTCCACTTT
14,-,-,TRBV6-5,TRBJ2-5,CASSPETRIQTQYF,TGTGCCAGCAGTCCGGAGACTAGGATACAGACCCAGTACTTC
14,TRBD1,-,TRBV15,TRBJ2-5,CATSRDRVRETQYF,TGTGCCACCAGCAGGGACAGGGTGCGCGAGACCCAGTACTTC
14,-,-,TRBV5-6,TRBJ1-3,CASSPFGGENTIYF,TGTGCCAGCAGCCCCTTTGGAGGGGAAAACACCATATATTTT
15,TRBD1,few,TRBV24-1,TRBJ2-1,CATSARDSEYNEQFF,TGTGCCACCAGTGCCCGGGACAGTGAATACAATGAGCAGTTCTTC
15,-,few,TRBV5-6,TRBJ1-2,CASSRGFGGGYGYTF,TGTGCCAGCAGCCGTGGGTTTGGAGGAGGCTATGGCTACACCTTC
13,-,-,TRBV27,TRBJ1-6,CASSLVTDSPLHF,TGTGCCAGCAGTCTGGTGACAGACTCACCCCTCCACTTT
13,-,-,TRBV5-1,TRBJ1-2,CASSLEGVSGYTF,TGCGCCAGCAGCTTGGAGGGGGTCAGTGGCTACACCTTC
16,TRBD2,-,TRBV12-3/TRBV12-4,TRBJ2-1,CASSPSGLAGVDEQFF,TGTGCCAGCAGTCCCTCAGGACTAGCGGGGGTCGATGAGCAGTTCTTC
14,-,many,TRBV6-2/TRBV6-3,TRBJ2-1,CASSWVSSYNEQFF,TGTGCCAGCAGTTGGGTTAGCTCCTACAATGAGCAGTTCTTC
20,TRBD1,-,TRBV6-5,TRBJ1-3,CASSYKFLAGQGFSGNTIYF,TGTGCCAGCAGTTACAAGTTCTTAGCGGGACAGGGATTTTCTGGAAACACCATATATTTT
13,-,-,TRBV12-3/TRBV12-4,TRBJ1-5,CASSLESNQPQHF,TGTGCCAGCAGCCTCGAGAGCAATCAGCCCCAGCATTTT
14,-,-,TRBV25-1,TRBJ1-2,CASSEWAGNYGYTF,TGTGCCAGCAGTGAATGGGCGGGGAACTATGGCTACACCTTC
14,-,-,TRBV12-3/TRBV12-4,TRBJ2-5,CASTLGGSRETQYF,TGTGCCAGCACCCTAGGGGGATCGCGAGAGACCCAGTACTTC
13,-,-,TRBV29-1,TRBJ2-3,CSAHSVSTDTQYF,TGCAGCGCTCATTCAGTTAGCACAGATACGCAGTATTTT
15,-,many,TRBV5-1,TRBJ1-1,CASSLASGRPTEAFF,TGCGCCAGCAGCTTGGCTTCAGGACGACCGACTGAAGCTTTCTTT
13,-,few,TRBV29-1,TRBJ2-7,CSVEPGENYEQYF,TGCAGCGTTGAGCCAGGGGAAAACTACGAGCAGTACTTC
23,-,-,TRBV18,TRBJ2-6,CASSPPLGAPIAPGPSGANVLTF,TGTGCCAGCTCACCACCACTTGGCGCGCCCATCGCTCCAGGTCCCTCTGGGGCCAACGTCCTGACTTTC
16,-,-,TRBV4-1,TRBJ2-7,CASSQVTGGGSYEQYF,TGCGCCAGCAGCCAAGTCACGGGTGGGGGATCCTACGAGCAGTACTTC
16,TRBD2,-,TRBV7-2,TRBJ2-1,CASSSPRGGGGIEQFF,TGTGCCAGCAGCTCCCCTCGGGGCGGGGGGGGAATTGAGCAGTTCTTC
16,TRBD2,few,TRBV11-2,TRBJ2-1,CASSSGWRGAGNEQFF,TGTGCCAGCAGCTCCGGGTGGCGGGGGGCAGGGAATGAGCAGTTCTTC
13,-,few,TRBV20-1,TRBJ2-3,CSAGQTGFNTQYF,TGCAGTGCTGGACAAACCGGGTTCAATACGCAGTATTTT
14,-,many,TRBV5-5,TRBJ2-5,CASSLDPGQETQYF,TGTGCCAGCAGCTTGGATCCGGGTCAAGAGACCCAGTACTTC
12,-,many,TRBV20-1,TRBJ2-5,CSGPDGQETQYF,TGCAGTGGGCCGGACGGGCAAGAGACCCAGTACTTC
12,-,-,TRBV6-1,TRBJ2-5,CASSEQLETQYF,TGTGCCAGCAGTGAACAACTGGAGACCCAGTACTTC
13,-,-,TRBV4-3,TRBJ2-3,CASSQEGLDTQYF,TGCGCCAGCAGCCAAGAAGGGCTTGATACGCAGTATTTT
18,TRBD1,few,TRBV5-1,TRBJ2-6,CASRSSGTGPSGANVLTF,TGCGCCAGCAGATCTTCCGGGACAGGGCCTTCTGGGGCCAACGTCCTGACTTTC
14,TRBD1,-,TRBV28,TRBJ1-1,CASSTGGRNTEAFF,TGTGCCAGCAGTACAGGGGGCCGAAACACTGAAGCTTTCTTT
14,-,-,TRBV20-1,TRBJ1-2,CSAGSPRHPYGYTF,TGCAGTGCTGGGTCGCCGCGACACCCATATGGCTACACCTTC
16,-,many,TRBV5-1,TRBJ2-5,CASRFQPGHPQETQYF,TGCGCCAGCAGATTTCAGCCGGGACACCCTCAAGAGACCCAGTACTTC
17,TRBD1,-,TRBV4-1,TRBJ2-3,CASSQAYQGDSTDTQYF,TGCGCCAGCAGCCAAGCGTATCAGGGGGATAGCACAGATACGCAGTATTTT
14,TRBD1,few,TRBV12-3/TRBV12-4,TRBJ1-4,CASSRDRGNEKLFF,TGTGCCAGCAGTCGGGACAGGGGCAATGAAAAACTGTTTTTT
13,TRBD1,-,TRBV12-3/TRBV12-4,TRBJ1-1,CASSDRDRLEAFF,TGTGCCAGCAGTGACCGGGACAGGCTAGAAGCTTTCTTT
15,-,-,TRBV7-6,TRBJ2-1,CASSPGLFSYNEQFF,TGTGCCAGCAGCCCCGGACTCTTCTCCTACAATGAGCAGTTCTTC